Detailed here is one T cell receptor (beta chain). The sample holds a few counts of this clone. The specificity of this receptor is unknown. No much larger clonotype is one base removed from it; base qualities were not supplied. These data belong to a study of early stage breast cancer tumors (dated by TCRdb to 2015 to 2018). As for the study more broadly: Of the approximately 15 invasive breast tumors, twelve were found to be estrogen receptor-positive, progesterone receptor-positive and HER2-negative. Of the roughly twelve ER+/PR+/HER2- tumors, eight were classified as invasive ductal carcinomas and four as invasive lobular carcinomas. A read coverage of roughly 10-fold per sample was achieved on average. Across all samples, 2 million to 3 million templates representing approximately 1.2 million unique clonotypes were detected.

Each sample was amplified as two independent genomic DNA replicates: 0.45 to 0.5 ug for blood and approximately 1.5 ug for tumor or normal breast. Following the manufacturer's instructions, the ImmunoSeq Intro kit was used to carry out TCRB sequencing on genomic DNA. Multiplex PCR was run for about 30 cycles using proprietary primers and spike-in control sequences for absolute quantification. An 87-bp fragment spanning the CDR3 and flanking V and J genes was sequenced with single-end 150-bp reads. Each lane of an Illumina MiSeq using version 3.0 chemistry carried seven multiplexed samples, with two replicates per sample. The original pipeline was this. The vendor's proprietary pipeline handled the raw data processing, merging both replicates into a single result for each sample. To define clonotypes, the study grouped productive rearrangements that shared the V-gene family, CDR3 amino acid sequence and J-gene segment. Clonality was computed as 1 minus the normalized Shannon entropy (Pielou evenness) of TCRB abundances. T cell density was estimated as total templates divided by the number of input cells, with the number of input cells inferred from the DNA input amount. Recon with default parameters was used to estimate total repertoire diversity and clonality. Clonotypes with over 0.1% abundance in tumor and at least 32-fold higher abundance in tumor than in normal breast were defined as tumor-enriched. Not all clones reach the TCRdb copy of this immuneACCESS table, which keeps in-frame sequences only. Checked studies attribute under half of the gap to unresolved V genes and leave the rest unexplained. Clone size and V and J calls were adopted from that table, with D and trimming inferred from the DNA. The sample table contains around 25,000 clones; only one count was recorded for roughly 67% of them. Of the sample, less than 10% falls within the top ten clones.

The CDR3 holds 15 amino acids from the cysteine to the phenylalanine. This entry keeps only the CDR3 DNA: 45 bases, framed from base 1. CDR1 and CDR2 are read off the germline V gene (reference sequence) as LNHDA and SQIVND. The junction shows trimming of 5 bases on V and 3 bases on J, and the gene matches do not reach 9 bases of it. About 17-55 mg of tumor tissue was diced, and more than 2.5 ug of DNA was typically obtained. The study profiled bulk TCR beta-chain repertoires in matched peripheral blood, tumor and adjacent normal breast tissue taken from around 15 patients with early-stage breast cancer. Once resection was done, tumor tissue identified by eye was cut out and put into prechilled RNAlater. Tumor tissue (about 20-55 mg) was diced and then homogenized with a TissueLyser II in RLTplus buffer containing beta-mercaptoethanol and antifoaming agent. The Qiagen AllPrep DNA/RNA Mini kit was used to extract genomic DNA.

Study-wide findings and limitations: Analysis by tumor subtype was prevented by the small cohort size. Repertoires from blood and normal breast were more alike than repertoires from blood and tumor, and in about 90% of the 16 patients, comparing each tissue with blood separated tumor from normal. About 2.5-fold higher T cell density and higher clonality were observed in tumors than in adjacent normal breast tissue. Chain pairing and functional markers such as CD4, CD8 and FOXP3 were not captured by bulk genomic DNA sequencing of unsorted cells. Enriched TCRB sequences shared across patients were found to be mostly commonly generated sequences that were unlikely to play an important role in the tumor microenvironment.

The sequence was obtained from a person aged 55 to 69 with breast cancer. The chain is assembled from TRBV19 and TRBJ2-7, and TRBD2 matches 8 of the central bases. The sequenced sample was breast tumor tissue. The encoded CDR3 is CASSPPGTRIYEQYF. The DNA sequence is TGTGCCAGTAGTCCCCCCGGGACTAGGATCTACGAGCAGTACTTC.